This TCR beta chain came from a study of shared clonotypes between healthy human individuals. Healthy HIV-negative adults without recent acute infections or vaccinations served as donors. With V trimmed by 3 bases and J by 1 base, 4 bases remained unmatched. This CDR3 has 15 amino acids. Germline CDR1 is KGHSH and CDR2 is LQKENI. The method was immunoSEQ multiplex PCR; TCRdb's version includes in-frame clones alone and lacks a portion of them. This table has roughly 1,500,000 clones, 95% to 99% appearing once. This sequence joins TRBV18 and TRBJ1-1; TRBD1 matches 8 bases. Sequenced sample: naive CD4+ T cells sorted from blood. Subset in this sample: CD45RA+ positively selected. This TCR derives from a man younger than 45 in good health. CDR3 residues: CASSPQQGGNTEAFF. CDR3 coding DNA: TGTGCCAGCTCACCCCAACAGGGGGGGAACACTGAAGCTTTCTTT.